This T cell receptor beta chain came from a study of blood T cell repertoires in COVID-19. TCRdb keeps only in-frame clones here, not all; method: immunoSEQ multiplex PCR. The sample lists 90,000 or so clones; roughly 90% were seen once. With V trimmed by 3 bases and J by 3 bases, 13 bases remained unmatched. The V gene's germline CDR1 is MNHEY and CDR2 SVGEGT. This CDR3 has 17 amino acids. The receptor was isolated from a man aged 55 to 70 with COVID-19, enrolled during active disease. J is TRBJ1-1 and V is TRBV6-2 or TRBV6-3, with 7 bases identical to TRBD1. Sequenced input: peripheral blood. The CDR3 DNA reads as TGTGCCAGCAGTTATCGGTGGGGGGCGACAGGGCACACTGAAGCTTTCTTT. Translating it yields CASSYRWGATGHTEAFF.